This is a list of T cell receptor beta chains from one sample in a study of identical twins. TCRdb re-called the 5' RACE reads with MiXCR, one entry per CDR3 protein. The table includes under 900,000 distinct CDR3 sequences, approximately 13% detected once. This sample also appeared in a second study, on yellow fever vaccine responses in identical twins.

The sample consisted of PBMCs. The receptors here all came from a woman under 30 in good health. Both conserved end residues are part of each CDR3. The order of the fields is J gene, V gene, CDR3 protein.

j_gene: TRBJ2-3; v_gene: TRBV4-1; CDR3aa: CASSHPVAGIDTQYF
j_gene: TRBJ2-3; v_gene: TRBV10-3; CDR3aa: CAISESGAGRTDTQYF
j_gene: TRBJ2-1; v_gene: TRBV5-1; CDR3aa: CASSSLAGPGNEQFF
j_gene: TRBJ2-3; v_gene: TRBV5-1; CDR3aa: CASSLSGGPQGGDTQYF
j_gene: TRBJ1-1; v_gene: TRBV7-8; CDR3aa: CASSLIGGGTEAFF
j_gene: TRBJ2-1; v_gene: TRBV29-1; CDR3aa: CSVPRGSGSSYNEQFF
j_gene: TRBJ2-3; v_gene: TRBV28; CDR3aa: CASRPSADTQYF
j_gene: TRBJ2-2; v_gene: TRBV9; CDR3aa: CASSEGPRLVGTGELFF
j_gene: TRBJ2-2; v_gene: TRBV12-3/TRBV12-4; CDR3aa: CASSPQTSGRSDTGELFF
j_gene: TRBJ2-7; v_gene: TRBV7-8; CDR3aa: CASSLQRLGSEYEQYF
j_gene: TRBJ2-7; v_gene: TRBV24-1; CDR3aa: CATSDNYEQYF
j_gene: TRBJ2-1; v_gene: TRBV12-3/TRBV12-4; CDR3aa: CASSTRGRASYNEQFF
j_gene: TRBJ1-5; v_gene: TRBV5-3; CDR3aa: CARTRSSRMQGSNQPQHF
j_gene: TRBJ2-6; v_gene: TRBV29-1; CDR3aa: CSAGTGASGANVLTF
j_gene: TRBJ2-1; v_gene: TRBV28; CDR3aa: CASSFGGSREQFF
j_gene: TRBJ1-4; v_gene: TRBV12-3/TRBV12-4; CDR3aa: CASGRGNEKLFF
j_gene: TRBJ2-1; v_gene: TRBV3-1; CDR3aa: CASSQIREISGFGNEQFF
j_gene: TRBJ2-1; v_gene: TRBV12-3/TRBV12-4; CDR3aa: CASSYNRLLTSGVDNEQFF
j_gene: TRBJ2-1; v_gene: TRBV5-1; CDR3aa: CASSSWTGRQGYNEQFF
j_gene: TRBJ1-2; v_gene: TRBV12-3/TRBV12-4; CDR3aa: CASSQTENYGYTF
j_gene: TRBJ2-6; v_gene: TRBV7-3; CDR3aa: CASSLLISGANVLTF
j_gene: TRBJ1-5; v_gene: TRBV5-5; CDR3aa: CASSLGPLGPQHF
j_gene: TRBJ1-5; v_gene: TRBV4-1; CDR3aa: CASSGEPGGGNQPQHF
j_gene: TRBJ2-1; v_gene: TRBV28; CDR3aa: CAIRQSPGTRGEQFF
j_gene: TRBJ1-3; v_gene: TRBV2; CDR3aa: CASREAGGLISGNTIYF
j_gene: TRBJ2-2; v_gene: TRBV12-3/TRBV12-4; CDR3aa: CASREPTGELFF
j_gene: TRBJ2-1; v_gene: TRBV12-3/TRBV12-4; CDR3aa: CASSKGQYNEQFF
j_gene: TRBJ2-7; v_gene: TRBV5-1; CDR3aa: CASSLDGQFSYEQYF
j_gene: TRBJ2-1; v_gene: TRBV4-1; CDR3aa: CASSQAWTSGFDEQFF
j_gene: TRBJ2-7; v_gene: TRBV7-9; CDR3aa: CASTPVPYEQYF
j_gene: TRBJ1-4; v_gene: TRBV5-1; CDR3aa: CASTRQGSTNEKLFF
j_gene: TRBJ1-1; v_gene: TRBV18; CDR3aa: CASSPWDGNTEAFF
j_gene: TRBJ2-2; v_gene: TRBV7-9; CDR3aa: CASSFSGMNTGELFF
j_gene: TRBJ2-3; v_gene: TRBV15; CDR3aa: CATAPSPGPDTQYF
j_gene: TRBJ2-5; v_gene: TRBV2; CDR3aa: CASKPRSSQETQYF
j_gene: TRBJ2-7; v_gene: TRBV18; CDR3aa: CASSRTSPFCEQYF
j_gene: TRBJ1-5; v_gene: TRBV28; CDR3aa: CASSLGQGERNQPQHF
j_gene: TRBJ2-3; v_gene: TRBV4-1; CDR3aa: CASSQFSADTQYF
j_gene: TRBJ2-2; v_gene: TRBV12-3/TRBV12-4; CDR3aa: CASSLGLTDTGELFF
j_gene: TRBJ2-1; v_gene: TRBV9; CDR3aa: CASSVSGLGREQFF